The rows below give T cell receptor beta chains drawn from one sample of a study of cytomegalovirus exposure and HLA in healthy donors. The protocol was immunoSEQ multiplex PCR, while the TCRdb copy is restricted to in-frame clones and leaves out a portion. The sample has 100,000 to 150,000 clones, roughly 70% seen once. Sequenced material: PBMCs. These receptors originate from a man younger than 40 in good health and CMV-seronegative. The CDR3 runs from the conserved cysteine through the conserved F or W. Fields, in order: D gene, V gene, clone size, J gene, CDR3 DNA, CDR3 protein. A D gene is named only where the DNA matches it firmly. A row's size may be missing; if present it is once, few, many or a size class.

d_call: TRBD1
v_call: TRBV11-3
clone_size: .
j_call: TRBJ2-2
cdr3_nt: TGTGCCAGCAGCTTAGATCGGATTGGACGGGACAGCGCCCCGGGGGAGCTGTTTTTT
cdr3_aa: CASSLDRIGRDSAPGELFF

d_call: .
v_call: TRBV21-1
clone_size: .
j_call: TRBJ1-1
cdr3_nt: TGTGCCAGCTGCCCCTCCAGTCTTGGCGGCGAGGGGAACACTGAAGCTTTCTTT
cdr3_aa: CASCPSSLGGEGNTEAFF

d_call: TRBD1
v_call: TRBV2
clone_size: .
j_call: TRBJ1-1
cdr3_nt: TGTGCCAGCAGTGAGGGTAGGGGGCTGAACACTGAAGCTTTCTTT
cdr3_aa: CASSEGRGLNTEAFF

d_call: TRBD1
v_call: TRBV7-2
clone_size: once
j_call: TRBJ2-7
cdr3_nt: TGTGCCAGCGCAAAAGGGGGCTCCCCCTACGAGCAGTACTTC
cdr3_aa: CASAKGGSPYEQYF

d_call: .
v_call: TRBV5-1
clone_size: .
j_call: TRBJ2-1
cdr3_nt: TGCGCCAGCAGCTTGTCCAAGAGCTCCTACAATGAGCAGTTCTTC
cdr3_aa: CASSLSKSSYNEQFF

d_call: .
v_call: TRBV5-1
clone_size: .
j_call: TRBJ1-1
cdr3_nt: TGCGCCAGCAGCTCCCAGTCGAACACTGAAGCTTTCTTT
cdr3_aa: CASSSQSNTEAFF

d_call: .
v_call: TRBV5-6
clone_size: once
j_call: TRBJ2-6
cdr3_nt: TGTGCCAGCAGCTCCAGGGTGGGGGCCAACGTCCTGACTTTC
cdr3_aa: CASSSRVGANVLTF

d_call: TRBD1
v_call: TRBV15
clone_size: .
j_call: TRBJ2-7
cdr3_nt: TGTGCCACCAGCAGAGTTCAGGGGGCGTACGAGCAGTACTTC
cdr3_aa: CATSRVQGAYEQYF

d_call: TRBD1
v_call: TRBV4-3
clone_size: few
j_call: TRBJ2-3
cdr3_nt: TGCGCCAGCAGCGTACAACAGGGGGGTACGCAGTATTTT
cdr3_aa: CASSVQQGGTQYF

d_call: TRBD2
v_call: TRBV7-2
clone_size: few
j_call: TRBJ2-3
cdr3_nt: TGTGCCAGCAGCCTCACGGGGGGAGAGGCAGATACGCAGTATTTT
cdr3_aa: CASSLTGGEADTQYF

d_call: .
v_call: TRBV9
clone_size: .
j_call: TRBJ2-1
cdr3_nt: TGTGCCAGCAGCGAGATGGGCCCCTGGGGCGACAATGAGCAGTTCTTC
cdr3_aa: CASSEMGPWGDNEQFF

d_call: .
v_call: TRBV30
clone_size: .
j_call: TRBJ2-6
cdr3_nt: TGTGCCTGGGCGAGTGGGGCAGCGACCAACGTCCTGACTTTC
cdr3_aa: CAWASGAATNVLTF

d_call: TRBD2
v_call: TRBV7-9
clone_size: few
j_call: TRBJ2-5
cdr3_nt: TGTGCCAGCAGGCTAGCGGGGGGGCCCGAGGAGACCCAGTACTTC
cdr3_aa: CASRLAGGPEETQYF

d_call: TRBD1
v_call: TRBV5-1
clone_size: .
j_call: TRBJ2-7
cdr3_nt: TGCGCCAGAGGGGGCCCCGTCACTTCAGCGAGCTCCTACGAGCAGTACTTC
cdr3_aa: CARGGPVTSASSYEQYF

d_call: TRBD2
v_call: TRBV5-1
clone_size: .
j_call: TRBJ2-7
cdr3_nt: TGCGCCAGCAGCTTGGGGGCAGCGGGGGGCTCCTACGAGCAGTACTTC
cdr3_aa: CASSLGAAGGSYEQYF

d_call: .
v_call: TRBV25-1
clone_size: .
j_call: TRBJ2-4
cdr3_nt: TGTGCCAGCAGTGAATATGGGGGCGGGGGAGACATTCAGTACTTC
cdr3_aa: CASSEYGGGGDIQYF

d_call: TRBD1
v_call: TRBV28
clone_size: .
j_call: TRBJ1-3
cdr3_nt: TGTGCCAGCAGTCCTCCCAGACAGGGGATAAGTGGAAACACCATATATTTT
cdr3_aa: CASSPPRQGISGNTIYF

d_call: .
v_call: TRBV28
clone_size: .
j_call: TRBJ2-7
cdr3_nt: TGTGCCAGCAGTTTGCGGCCTCCCCAGACCTACGAGCAGTACTTC
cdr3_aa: CASSLRPPQTYEQYF

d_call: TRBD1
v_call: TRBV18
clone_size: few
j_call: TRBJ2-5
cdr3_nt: TGTGCCAGCTCTACGGTCCCTTACCGGGACAGGGGAGACCAAGAGACCCAGTACTTC
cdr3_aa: CASSTVPYRDRGDQETQYF

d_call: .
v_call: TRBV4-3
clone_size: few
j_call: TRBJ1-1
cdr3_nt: TGCGCCAGCAGCCAAGTCGGGGGGAACACTGAAGCTTTCTTT
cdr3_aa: CASSQVGGNTEAFF

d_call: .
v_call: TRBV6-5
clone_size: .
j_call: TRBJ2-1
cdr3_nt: TGTGCCAGCAGTTACTCGATCGGGTGGTCCAATGAGCAGTTCTTC
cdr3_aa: CASSYSIGWSNEQFF

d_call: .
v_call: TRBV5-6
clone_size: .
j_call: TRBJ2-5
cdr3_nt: TGTGCCAGCAGCTTTCGACGGCGGCAAGAGACCCAGTACTTC
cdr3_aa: CASSFRRRQETQYF